These T cell receptor beta chains were read from a single sample in a study of beta chain features in type 1 diabetes. Clones were sequenced by immunoSEQ multiplex PCR, and TCRdb holds only the in-frame ones, with some missing. This table has roughly 130,000 clones, roughly 15% appearing once. The sample consisted of central memory CD4+ T cells from blood. Receptors originate from a man aged 25 to 40 with type 1 diabetes. CDR3s include the opening cysteine and the closing phenylalanine or tryptophan. A D gene is named only where the DNA matches it firmly. Part of the rows lack a size; the others show once, few, many or a class for expanded clones.

d_gene: NA
abundance: NA
v_gene: TRBV29-1
j_gene: TRBJ1-2
CDR3aa: CSVDRGYGYTF
CDR3nt: TGCAGCGTTGATAGAGGCTATGGCTACACCTTC

d_gene: TRBD1
abundance: few
v_gene: TRBV19
j_gene: TRBJ1-5
CDR3aa: CASSGQGGNQPQHF
CDR3nt: TGTGCCAGTAGCGGACAGGGAGGCAATCAGCCCCAGCATTTT

d_gene: TRBD1
abundance: NA
v_gene: TRBV2
j_gene: TRBJ2-2
CDR3aa: CASSGQGAGELFF
CDR3nt: TGTGCCAGCAGCGGACAGGGGGCCGGGGAGCTGTTTTTT

d_gene: NA
abundance: few
v_gene: TRBV10-3
j_gene: TRBJ2-4
CDR3aa: CAISEERNIQYF
CDR3nt: TGTGCCATCAGTGAAGAGAGGAACATTCAGTACTTC

d_gene: NA
abundance: NA
v_gene: TRBV5-6
j_gene: TRBJ1-4
CDR3aa: CASSRFQGDLWATNEKLFF
CDR3nt: TGTGCCAGCAGCCGATTCCAGGGAGATTTATGGGCAACTAATGAAAAACTGTTTTTT

d_gene: TRBD2
abundance: NA
v_gene: TRBV6-5
j_gene: TRBJ2-7
CDR3aa: CASSSLQRGGLHEQYF
CDR3nt: TGTGCCAGCAGTTCCCTTCAGCGGGGGGGCCTGCACGAGCAGTACTTC

d_gene: NA
abundance: NA
v_gene: TRBV18
j_gene: TRBJ1-1
CDR3aa: CASSPRESHMNTEAFF
CDR3nt: TGTGCCAGCTCACCTAGGGAGTCGCACATGAACACTGAAGCTTTCTTT

d_gene: NA
abundance: few
v_gene: TRBV19
j_gene: TRBJ1-2
CDR3aa: CASKFESGYTF
CDR3nt: TGTGCCAGTAAGTTTGAGAGTGGCTACACCTTC

d_gene: TRBD1
abundance: NA
v_gene: TRBV5-4
j_gene: TRBJ2-5
CDR3aa: CATLYRGLGETQYF
CDR3nt: TGTGCCACCCTATACAGGGGGCTTGGGGAGACCCAGTACTTC

d_gene: NA
abundance: once
v_gene: TRBV6-5
j_gene: TRBJ1-2
CDR3aa: CASRSGTRSSGYTF
CDR3nt: TGTGCCAGCCGGTCCGGGACTCGGTCATCCGGCTACACCTTC

d_gene: NA
abundance: NA
v_gene: TRBV27
j_gene: TRBJ2-5
CDR3aa: CASSLSWDTETQYF
CDR3nt: TGTGCCAGCAGTTTATCCTGGGACACTGAGACCCAGTACTTC

d_gene: TRBD2
abundance: few
v_gene: TRBV29-1
j_gene: TRBJ2-3
CDR3aa: CSVVGTSLTTDTQYF
CDR3nt: TGCAGCGTAGTAGGGACTAGCCTTACCACAGATACGCAGTATTTT

d_gene: TRBD1
abundance: NA
v_gene: TRBV29-1
j_gene: TRBJ1-5
CDR3aa: CSVRTGSNQPQHF
CDR3nt: TGCAGCGTACGGACAGGGTCGAATCAGCCCCAGCATTTT

d_gene: NA
abundance: few
v_gene: TRBV29-1
j_gene: TRBJ2-3
CDR3aa: CSASRGQVGTDTQYF
CDR3nt: TGCAGCGCTTCCCGGGGGCAAGTCGGCACAGATACGCAGTATTTT

d_gene: NA
abundance: NA
v_gene: TRBV9
j_gene: TRBJ1-4
CDR3aa: CASSVAQGTTNEKLFF
CDR3nt: TGTGCCAGCAGCGTAGCGCAAGGGACAACTAATGAAAAACTGTTTTTT

d_gene: NA
abundance: NA
v_gene: TRBV4-3
j_gene: TRBJ2-2
CDR3aa: CASSQDRDQDGELFF
CDR3nt: TGCGCCAGCAGCCAAGATAGGGATCAGGACGGGGAGCTGTTTTTT

d_gene: NA
abundance: few
v_gene: TRBV5-1
j_gene: TRBJ1-1
CDR3aa: CASSLSGDTEAFF
CDR3nt: TGCGCCAGCAGCTTGAGTGGAGACACTGAAGCTTTCTTT

d_gene: NA
abundance: NA
v_gene: TRBV7-7
j_gene: TRBJ2-2
CDR3aa: CASSLDPTGELFF
CDR3nt: TGTGCCAGCAGCTTAGATCCGACCGGGGAGCTGTTTTTT

d_gene: NA
abundance: NA
v_gene: TRBV7-6
j_gene: TRBJ2-5
CDR3aa: CASSLRTGLQETQYF
CDR3nt: TGTGCCAGCAGCTTACGAACAGGGCTCCAAGAGACCCAGTACTTC

d_gene: TRBD1
abundance: few
v_gene: TRBV2
j_gene: TRBJ1-2
CDR3aa: CASRKTGTESTSGYTF
CDR3nt: TGTGCCAGCAGAAAAACCGGGACAGAGAGTACTAGTGGCTACACCTTC

d_gene: NA
abundance: few
v_gene: TRBV13
j_gene: TRBJ1-3
CDR3aa: CASSPPDPNSGNTIYF
CDR3nt: TGTGCCAGCAGCCCCCCCGACCCTAACTCTGGAAACACCATATATTTT

d_gene: NA
abundance: NA
v_gene: TRBV7-2
j_gene: TRBJ1-6
CDR3aa: CASSLVGQGDNSPLHF
CDR3nt: TGTGCCAGCAGCTTAGTCGGGCAGGGAGATAATTCACCCCTCCACTTT

d_gene: NA
abundance: NA
v_gene: TRBV20-1
j_gene: TRBJ2-3
CDR3aa: CSARDRDTQYF
CDR3nt: TGCAGTGCTAGAGATCGGGATACGCAGTATTTT

d_gene: NA
abundance: NA
v_gene: TRBV6-5
j_gene: TRBJ2-2
CDR3aa: CASSQYQGPGELFF
CDR3nt: TGTGCCAGCAGTCAATACCAGGGTCCCGGGGAGCTGTTTTTT

d_gene: TRBD1
abundance: many
v_gene: TRBV6-1
j_gene: TRBJ1-1
CDR3aa: CASSGQGNTEAFF
CDR3nt: TGTGCCAGCAGTGGACAGGGGAACACTGAAGCTTTCTTT

d_gene: TRBD2
abundance: NA
v_gene: TRBV5-1
j_gene: TRBJ2-1
CDR3aa: CASGTSGGFNEQFF
CDR3nt: TGCGCCAGCGGGACTAGCGGGGGTTTTAATGAGCAGTTCTTC

d_gene: NA
abundance: NA
v_gene: TRBV9
j_gene: TRBJ2-3
CDR3aa: CASSAITDTQYF
CDR3nt: TGTGCCAGCAGCGCAATCACAGATACGCAGTATTTT

d_gene: NA
abundance: many
v_gene: TRBV29-1
j_gene: TRBJ1-5
CDR3aa: CSVVEEGKPQHF
CDR3nt: TGCAGCGTTGTGGAGGAGGGGAAGCCCCAGCATTTT

d_gene: NA
abundance: few
v_gene: TRBV14
j_gene: TRBJ2-1
CDR3aa: CASSQDGYRPPPHNEQFF
CDR3nt: TGTGCCAGCAGCCAAGATGGCTATCGACCTCCCCCCCACAATGAGCAGTTCTTC

d_gene: TRBD2
abundance: few
v_gene: TRBV5-1
j_gene: TRBJ2-7
CDR3aa: CASSSGTSSYEQYF
CDR3nt: TGCGCCAGCAGCTCCGGGACTAGCAGTTACGAGCAGTACTTC

d_gene: TRBD1
abundance: NA
v_gene: TRBV30
j_gene: TRBJ2-5
CDR3aa: CAWSGGTGETQYF
CDR3nt: TGTGCCTGGAGTGGCGGGACAGGGGAGACCCAGTACTTC

d_gene: NA
abundance: few
v_gene: TRBV9
j_gene: TRBJ2-5
CDR3aa: CASSQVEGVGETQYF
CDR3nt: TGTGCCAGCAGCCAGGTCGAAGGGGTTGGAGAGACCCAGTACTTC

d_gene: NA
abundance: NA
v_gene: TRBV5-1
j_gene: TRBJ1-2
CDR3aa: CASRLEGTIANYGYTF
CDR3nt: TGCGCCAGCAGATTGGAAGGGACGATAGCTAACTATGGCTACACCTTC

d_gene: TRBD2
abundance: few
v_gene: TRBV7-2
j_gene: TRBJ2-5
CDR3aa: CASSLLGTTWETQYF
CDR3nt: TGTGCCAGCAGCCTACTCGGGACTACATGGGAGACCCAGTACTTC

d_gene: NA
abundance: few
v_gene: TRBV30
j_gene: TRBJ1-5
CDR3aa: CAWSVRDDQPQHF
CDR3nt: TGTGCCTGGAGTGTAAGGGACGATCAGCCCCAGCATTTT

d_gene: TRBD1
abundance: NA
v_gene: TRBV7-6
j_gene: TRBJ1-5
CDR3aa: CASSSGTGGSQPQHF
CDR3nt: TGTGCCAGCAGCTCCGGGACAGGGGGTTCGCAGCCCCAGCATTTT

d_gene: NA
abundance: few
v_gene: TRBV7-2
j_gene: TRBJ2-1
CDR3aa: CASSLFHGEYNEQFF
CDR3nt: TGTGCCAGCAGCTTATTCCACGGAGAATACAATGAGCAGTTCTTC

d_gene: NA
abundance: NA
v_gene: TRBV11-2
j_gene: TRBJ1-2
CDR3aa: CASSLGVEGYGYTF
CDR3nt: TGTGCCAGCAGCTTAGGGGTTGAAGGCTATGGCTACACCTTC

d_gene: NA
abundance: NA
v_gene: TRBV30
j_gene: TRBJ2-1
CDR3aa: CAWSGPGARYEQFF
CDR3nt: TGTGCCTGGAGTGGTCCGGGGGCAAGGTATGAGCAGTTCTTC

d_gene: NA
abundance: NA
v_gene: TRBV29-1
j_gene: TRBJ2-5
CDR3aa: CSSRVLQETQYF
CDR3nt: TGCAGCTCTCGGGTATTACAAGAGACCCAGTACTTC

d_gene: NA
abundance: once
v_gene: TRBV7-8
j_gene: TRBJ2-3
CDR3aa: CASSLGSSRTDTQYF
CDR3nt: TGTGCCAGCAGCCTAGGGAGTAGTCGGACAGATACGCAGTATTTT

d_gene: NA
abundance: few
v_gene: TRBV5-4
j_gene: TRBJ1-1
CDR3aa: CASSLDSTEAFF
CDR3nt: TGTGCCAGCAGCTTGGACAGCACTGAAGCTTTCTTT

d_gene: NA
abundance: NA
v_gene: TRBV7-9
j_gene: TRBJ1-4
CDR3aa: CASSLDNASIEKLFF
CDR3nt: TGTGCCAGCAGCTTAGATAATGCCTCCATCGAAAAACTGTTTTTT

d_gene: NA
abundance: NA
v_gene: TRBV7-6
j_gene: TRBJ2-6
CDR3aa: CASSVGHGANVLTF
CDR3nt: TGTGCCAGCAGCGTAGGGCACGGGGCCAACGTCCTGACTTTC

d_gene: NA
abundance: many
v_gene: TRBV7-2
j_gene: TRBJ2-2
CDR3aa: CASSLPGVNTGELFF
CDR3nt: TGTGCCAGCAGCTTGCCAGGGGTGAACACCGGGGAGCTGTTTTTT

d_gene: NA
abundance: many
v_gene: TRBV25-1
j_gene: TRBJ1-4
CDR3aa: CASSPAATTTNEKLFF
CDR3nt: TGTGCCAGCAGCCCGGCGGCGACAACAACTAATGAAAAACTGTTTTTT

d_gene: NA
abundance: NA
v_gene: TRBV5-1
j_gene: TRBJ1-1
CDR3aa: CASSLVPASLNTEAFF
CDR3nt: TGCGCCAGCAGCTTGGTCCCGGCGAGTCTAAACACTGAAGCTTTCTTT

d_gene: NA
abundance: NA
v_gene: TRBV9
j_gene: TRBJ1-6
CDR3aa: CASSARKEGSPLHF
CDR3nt: TGTGCCAGCAGCGCCAGGAAAGAAGGATCACCCCTCCACTTT

d_gene: NA
abundance: NA
v_gene: TRBV10-3
j_gene: TRBJ2-2
CDR3aa: CAISADLTGELFF
CDR3nt: TGTGCCATCAGTGCCGATCTCACCGGGGAGCTGTTTTTT

d_gene: TRBD1
abundance: few
v_gene: TRBV28
j_gene: TRBJ2-7
CDR3aa: CASAGTGVYEQYF
CDR3nt: TGTGCCAGCGCCGGGACAGGGGTCTACGAGCAGTACTTC

d_gene: NA
abundance: NA
v_gene: TRBV10-3
j_gene: TRBJ2-6
CDR3aa: CAISVDSAGANVLTF
CDR3nt: TGTGCCATCAGTGTGGACAGTGCTGGGGCCAACGTCCTGACTTTC

d_gene: NA
abundance: many
v_gene: TRBV7-2
j_gene: TRBJ2-6
CDR3aa: CASSNSTGANVLTF
CDR3nt: TGTGCCAGCAGTAACTCGACTGGGGCCAACGTCCTGACTTTC

d_gene: NA
abundance: once
v_gene: TRBV7-9
j_gene: TRBJ1-2
CDR3aa: CASSPQANYGYTF
CDR3nt: TGTGCCAGCAGCCCACAGGCTAACTATGGCTACACCTTC

d_gene: NA
abundance: few
v_gene: TRBV2
j_gene: TRBJ1-2
CDR3aa: CASTKEDWGSYGYTF
CDR3nt: TGTGCCAGCACCAAGGAGGACTGGGGGAGCTATGGCTACACCTTC